This T cell receptor beta chain was identified in a study of graft-versus-host responses after intestinal transplantation (dated by TCRdb to the early 2020s). The study in broad terms: The transplants that recipients got were multivisceral, liver-intestinal, or isolated intestinal. Every recipient was given anti-thymocyte globulin induction, followed by 2 to 4 years of maintenance tacrolimus and steroids. After intestinal transplantation, graft-versus-host and host-versus-graft alloreactive T cell clones were followed in the graft, circulation and bone marrow using bulk TCR-beta CDR3 sequencing. To identify alloreactive clones, pre-transplant mixed lymphocyte reaction products were sequenced and compared with unstimulated pre-transplant donor and recipient T cells. Of the roughly 24 intestinal transplant recipients enrolled in the cohort, one of whom was a retransplant, a few patients without pretransplant specimens were excluded. Donor T cell macrochimerism was defined as a peak of at least 4% donor T cells among recipient peripheral blood mononuclear cells. Rather than being sequenced by the commercial service, samples from a few later patients were sequenced in-house on an Illumina MiSeq and processed with MiXCR. Study-wide findings and limitations: In patients with donor T cell macrochimerism, the allografts had high GvH to HvG T cell clonal ratios. The relatively low number and heterogeneity of intestinal transplant patients limited the conclusions. Early after transplant, peak levels of circulating GvH clones were associated with declines in HvG clones. GvH clones were found in recipient bone marrow, and some of the GvH clones appeared earlier in ileal mucosa or blood, which is consistent with an intestinal mucosal origin.

On this clone itself: Its antigen specificity is not known. Base-call qualities are not available, and no considerably larger clone is one nucleotide away.

The germline V gene (reference sequence) provides CDR1 MNHEY and CDR2 SMNVEV. CDR3 length: 15 amino acids, cysteine to phenylalanine. Only the CDR3 DNA is retained, 45 bases long and in frame from the first base. V and J are truncated by 10 bases and 4 bases respectively, leaving an intervening sequence of 20 bases. After transplant, bone marrow was aspirated from the posterior iliac crest or from another site selected by the physician. Receptor libraries were prepared by the immunoSEQ multiplex PCR assay. Adaptive Biotechnologies carried out high-throughput TCR-beta CDR3 sequencing of genomic DNA for most patients. The study's own analysis went as follows. TCR sequencing data for some 19 patients were retrieved from Adaptive's ImmunoSEQ software; three other patients were processed with MiXCR and VDJtools. CDR3 nucleotide sequences shared between donor and recipient were removed because the origin of such sequences could not be assigned. At least 2-fold expansion over unstimulated cells and a minimum CFSE-low frequency of 0.002% (template counts) or 0.001% (read counts) were required for clones to be classified as alloreactive. A clone was considered mappable if detected in the sequenced pre-transplant spleen, lymph node, or MLR CFSE-low populations of the donor or recipient. Cumulative frequency of alloreactive clones was calculated as a percentage of all sequences weighted by copy number. This immuneACCESS table, as held by TCRdb, lists in-frame sequences with V and J called but not all clones. Of the missing ones, under half trace to an unresolved V gene in checked studies; the others have no known cause. V, J and clone size were drawn from that table, and D and trimming were deduced from the DNA. This sample comprises tens of thousands of clones, 80% to 95% of them detected only once. The ten largest account for 6.5% to 8.5% of the sample.

The TCR sequence derives from a human patient who received an intestinal transplant, so some T cells may come from the graft donor. The source material was bone marrow, sampled around 720 days after intestinal transplantation. The chain couples TRBV27 to TRBJ2-1; TRBD2 is a possible D gene, resting on 6 matching bases. The CDR3 region: CATTSGGDLYNEQFF. The nucleotide sequence reads TGTGCCACCACCTCCGGCGGGGACCTTTACAATGAGCAGTTCTTC.